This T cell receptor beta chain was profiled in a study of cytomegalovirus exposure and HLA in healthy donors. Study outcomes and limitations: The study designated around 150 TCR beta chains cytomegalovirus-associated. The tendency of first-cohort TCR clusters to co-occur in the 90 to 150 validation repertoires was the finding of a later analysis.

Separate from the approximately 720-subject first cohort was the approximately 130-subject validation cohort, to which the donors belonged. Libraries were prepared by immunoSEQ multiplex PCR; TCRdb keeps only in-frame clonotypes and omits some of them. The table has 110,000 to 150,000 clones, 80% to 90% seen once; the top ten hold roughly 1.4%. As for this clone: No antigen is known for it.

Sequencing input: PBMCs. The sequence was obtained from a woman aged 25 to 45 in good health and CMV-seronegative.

CDR3 sequence: CASSLSSGGAGYNEQFF. CDR3 coding DNA: TGTGCCAGCAGCTTAAGTAGCGGGGGGGCGGGGTACAATGAGCAGTTCTTC. The chain couples TRBV7-2 to TRBJ2-1, with 11 nucleotides matching TRBD2. The CDR3 runs 17 residues. The V and J ends lost 2 bases and 4 bases, in that order; junction bases with no gene match: 7. From germline, CDR1 is SGHTA and CDR2 FQGNSA.